The next 27 T cell receptor beta chains were all read from a single sample in a study of T cell repertoires in cytomegalovirus infection. No antigen has been identified for these receptors. From the reads, TCRdb called clonotypes with MiXCR, one entry per CDR3 protein. The repertoire has some 500,000 distinct CDR3 sequences, 40% of them found once; the top ten carry about 46%. Material: cultured PBMCs, obtained from culture after CMV antigen stimulation. All receptors come from a human donor in good health (CMV status not recorded). Some clones in this sample may be carry-over from other donors' samples.

This clonotype was seen more than once but under ten times. This rearrangement joins TRBV5-1 to TRBJ1-4; the D gene is possibly TRBD1 (6 bases). V was trimmed by 1 base and J by 4 bases, leaving 14 bases between them. This CDR3 has 16 amino acids. Germline V gives CDR1 SGHRS, CDR2 YFSETQ. The CDR3 loop reads CASSLIRGGFNEKLFF. DNA of the CDR3: TGCGCCAGCAGCTTGATCCGGGGGGGCTTTAATGAAAAACTGTTTTTT. Variable domain in full (rest from reference TRBV5-1 and TRBJ1-4): KAGVTQTPRYLIKTRGQQVTLSCSPISGHRSVSWYQQTPGQGLQFLFEYFSETQRNKGNFPGRFSGRQFSNSRSEMNVSTLELGDSALYLCASSLIRGGFNEKLFFGSGTQLSVL.

The chain links TRBV7-2 to TRBJ2-5; D is possibly TRBD2 (5 bases). This CDR3 contains 17 residues. Germline V gene sequence: CDR1 SGHTA, CDR2 FQGNSA. Trimming took 0 bases from V and 8 from J, leaving 22 bases between them. CDR3 amino acids: CASSLAQEGRFSRTQYF. CDR3 in DNA: TGTGCCAGCAGCTTAGCGCAAGAGGGTCGCTTCTCGAGAACCCAGTACTTC.

In DNA, the CDR3 is TGTGCCAGCAGACTGGACAGGTCCACCGGGGAGCTGTTTTTT. This gives the protein CASRLDRSTGELFF. V gene TRBV2 combines with J gene TRBJ2-2; 7 bases fit TRBD1. Trimming cost V 6 bases and J 4 bases; bases outside gene matches: 5. This CDR3 contains 14 residues. Germline V gives CDR1 SNHLY, CDR2 FYNNEI.

This chain links TRBV28 with TRBJ2-3, with D maybe TRBD2 (5 bases). Germline lookup yields CDR1 MDHEN and CDR2 SYDVKM. The CDR3 loop spans 14 amino acids. The V and J ends lost 5 bases and 2 bases respectively, with 11 bases between them. DNA for the CDR3: TGTGCCAGCAGTCGGGAAAGTTTCACAGATACGCAGTATTTT. This encodes CASSRESFTDTQYF.

The chain recombines TRBV7-2 with TRBJ2-2; 8 bases match TRBD1. CDR1 is SGHTA and CDR2 is FQGNSA in the germline V gene. The trim removed 0 bases at V and 7 bases at J, leaving 4 bases unmatched. The CDR3 spans 15 residues. The CDR3 spells CASSLATGEGGELFF. As DNA, the CDR3 is TGTGCCAGCAGCTTAGCGACAGGGGAAGGCGGGGAGCTGTTTTTT. Using reference TRBV7-2 and TRBJ2-2 for the parts outside the CDR3, the full variable domain is GAGVSQSPSNKVTEKGKDVELRCDPISGHTALYWYRQSLGQGLEFLIYFQGNSAPDKSGLPSDRFSAERTGGSVSTLTIQRTQQEDSAVYLCASSLATGEGGELFFGEGSRLTVL.

This clonotype was counted only a few times. This rearrangement joins TRBV28 to TRBJ2-1, with a possible D match to TRBD1 (6 bases). The V and J ends lost 3 bases and 11 bases respectively, with 8 bases between them. This CDR3 has 11 residues. Per germline, CDR1 MDHEN and CDR2 SYDVKM. CDR3 DNA: TGTGCCAGCAGTTTCAGGGGACAGCAGTTCTTC. As protein: CASSFRGQQFF. Complete variable domain (other parts from reference TRBV28 and TRBJ2-1): DVKVTQSSRYLVKRTGEKVFLECVQDMDHENMFWYRQDPGLGLRLIYFSYDVKMKEKGDIPEGYSVSREKKERFSLILESASTNQTSMYLCASSFRGQQFFGPGTRLTVL.

The chain couples TRBV19 to TRBJ1-1; TRBD1 is a possible D gene (6 bases). Germline V lookup: CDR1 LNHDA, CDR2 SQIVND (reference sequence). Trimming removed 5 bases from V and 3 bases from J, with 16 bases in between. The CDR3 sequence is 15 residues long. The chain's CDR3 is CASSPLGGLDTEAFF. In DNA form, the CDR3 reads TGTGCCAGTAGTCCCCTCGGGGGCTTGGACACTGAAGCTTTCTTT. Full variable domain (missing parts from reference TRBV19 and TRBJ1-1): DGGITQSPKYLFRKEGQNVTLSCEQNLNHDAMYWYRQDPGQGLRLIYYSQIVNDFQKGDIAEGYSVSREKKESFPLTVTSAQKNPTAFYLCASSPLGGLDTEAFFGQGTRLTVV.

This chain uses TRBV12-3 or TRBV12-4 with TRBJ2-3, with no clear D. The CDR3 is 14 amino acids. Deletions cut 0 bases from V and 1 base from J, with 5 bases between. The CDR3 spells CASSLAPGTDTQYF. CDR3 nucleotide sequence: TGTGCCAGCAGTTTAGCGCCTGGCACAGATACGCAGTATTTT.

This clonotype was found a few times. V is TRBV11-2 and J is TRBJ2-5; the D is unclear. Trimming took 2 bases from V and 6 from J, leaving 1 base between them. CDR1 and CDR2 (germline): SGHAT, FQNNGV. The CDR3 length is 10 residues. CDR3 amino acids: CASSLKTQYF. The DNA of the CDR3 is TGTGCCAGCAGCTTAAAGACCCAGTACTTC.

This clonotype was detected a few times. The J gene is TRBJ2-5, the V gene TRBV9; 7 bases align to TRBD1. CDR3 length: 15 amino acids. Germline V gene sequence: CDR1 SGDLS, CDR2 YYNGEE. V lost 4 bases and J lost 5; bases outside the gene matches: 11. The CDR3 region has the DNA TGTGCCAGCAGCTTGACAGGGTCCCTTATGGAGACCCAGTACTTC. It specifies CASSLTGSLMETQYF.

CDR3 DNA sequence: TGTGCCAGCAGCTCCTTTGGGGGCGCTTCATCCGAGCAGTACTTC. Its protein is CASSSFGGASSEQYF. The rearrangement joins TRBV7-9 to TRBJ2-7, with D perhaps TRBD1 (6 bases). CDR1 SEHNR and CDR2 FQNEAQ come from the germline V gene (reference sequence). The CDR3 contains 15 residues. V lost 4 bases and J 6 bases, leaving 19 bases between the germline ends.

V usage is TRBV5-4 and J usage is TRBJ2-1; either TRBD1 or TRBD2 may supply D (6 bases each). Trimming stripped 3 bases from V and 14 bases from J, with 18 bases between. Germline V gene sequence: CDR1 SGHNT, CDR2 YYREEE (reference sequence). CDR3 length: 13 residues. The CDR3 DNA follows: TGTGCCAGCAGCTCGGGGGCCAGGGTGGTAAAGTTCTTC. Translating gives CASSSGARVVKFF.

V and J are TRBV15 and TRBJ1-5, with D hard to call. Deletions cut 11 bases from V and 9 bases from J, with 8 bases between. The CDR3 is 9 amino acids. Germline V gene data show CDR1 as LNHNV and CDR2 as YYDKDF (reference sequence). The CDR3 reads CAAGWPQHF. In DNA, the CDR3 is TGTGCCGCGGGCTGGCCCCAGCATTTT.

Turning to this clonotype: This may come from a read error, since a much larger clone is one base off. The V and J genes are TRBV7-2 and TRBJ2-1; 11 bases are a match to TRBD2. The CDR3 totals 16 residues. Looked up from germline, CDR1 is SGHTA and CDR2 is FQGNSA. The CDR3 reads CVSSSLSGGAYNEQFF. The CDR3 DNA is TGTGTCAGCAGTTCACTTAGCGGGGGGGCCTACAATGAGCAGTTCTTC.

The chain couples TRBV10-3 to TRBJ2-1, with 12 positions matching TRBD2. Germline trimming cut 5 bases from V and 9 bases from J; bases unmatched to any gene: 5. CDR3 length: 14 amino acids. From germline, CDR1 is ENHRY and CDR2 SYGVKD. The chain's CDR3 is CAISTSGRLAEQFF. CDR3 DNA: TGTGCCATCAGTACTAGCGGGAGGTTAGCTGAGCAGTTCTTC.

This clonotype was observed a handful of times. This chain connects TRBV7-2 to TRBJ2-3, with 10 bases aligning to TRBD2. The germline CDR1 and CDR2 sequences are SGHTA and FQGNSA. Trimming took 5 bases from V and 6 from J; bases not matched to a gene: 8. The CDR3 extends over 15 amino acids. Here the CDR3 DNA reads TGTGCCAGCAGCCCTAGCGGGGGCCGTTGGGATACGCAGTATTTT. Its translation is CASSPSGGRWDTQYF.

This chain connects TRBV12-3 or TRBV12-4 to TRBJ2-5, with TRBD2 matching over 7 bases. Trimming cost V 5 bases and J 4 bases; bases outside gene matches: 4. CDR3 size: 13 residues. The CDR3, as DNA: TGTGCCAGCAGTCAATCTAGCGGAGAGACCCAGTACTTC. Its protein product is CASSQSSGETQYF.

The rearrangement uses TRBV7-4 and TRBJ2-3; D possibly corresponds to TRBD1 (5 bases). The CDR3 loop spans 14 amino acids. CDR1 is SGHVT and CDR2 is SQSDAQ in the germline V gene. V dropped 5 bases and J dropped 5 bases, with 14 bases sitting between them. The CDR3: CASSPGLGVDTQYF. The DNA of the CDR3 is TGTGCCAGCAGCCCGGGCTTAGGGGTAGATACGCAGTATTTT.

The J gene is TRBJ2-3, the V gene TRBV6-2 or TRBV6-3; D is undetermined. Trimming pared 2 bases from V and 6 bases from J, leaving 6 bases between. The CDR3 is 12 amino acids. Germline V gene lookup returns CDR1 MNHEY and CDR2 SVGEGT. The CDR3 protein is CASSYEPDTQYF. As DNA, the CDR3 is TGTGCCAGCAGTTACGAGCCGGATACGCAGTATTTT.

The rearrangement uses TRBV7-2 and TRBJ1-6; D ambiguous. V lost 5 bases and J 17 bases, leaving 19 bases between the germline ends. CDR3 length: 13 amino acids. CDR1 SGHTA and CDR2 FQGNSA come from the germline V gene. The DNA for the CDR3 is TGTGCCAGCAGCACCCAGAATGCCATGTTAGTCCACTTT. This sequence encodes CASSTQNAMLVHF. The full variable domain, with the rest looked up from reference TRBV7-2 and TRBJ1-6, is GAGVSQSPSNKVTEKGKDVELRCDPISGHTALYWYRQSLGQGLEFLIYFQGNSAPDKSGLPSDRFSAERTGGSVSTLTIQRTQQEDSAVYLCASSTQNAMLVHFGNGTRLTVT.

A few counts support this clonotype. This chain joins TRBV4-1 and TRBJ1-2, with 7 bases fitting TRBD1. The CDR3 totals 17 residues. The V segment lost 0 bases and the J segment 7 bases; nucleotides outside the gene matches: 14. Looked up from germline, CDR1 is MGHRA and CDR2 is YSYEKL. CDR3 nucleotides: TGCGCCAGCAGCCAAGATCCTCCTCCAGACAGGGCCGGTGGCTACACCTTC. Translation gives CASSQDPPPDRAGGYTF.

This clonotype occurred a few times. The chain is built from TRBV4-1 and TRBJ2-2; unclear D gene. The CDR3 length is 17 residues. Per the germline V gene, CDR1 is MGHRA and CDR2 is YSYEKL. Trimming stripped 0 bases from V and 7 bases from J, with 18 bases between. The CDR3 spells CASSQDSLEYSFGELFF. In DNA form, the CDR3 reads TGCGCCAGCAGCCAAGATTCCCTAGAGTATTCCTTCGGGGAGCTGTTTTTT.

The rearrangement joins TRBV5-1 to TRBJ2-7; TRBD2 is a possible D gene (6 bases). This CDR3 has 15 residues. Trimming shortened V by 0 bases and J by 9 bases, and 19 bases separated the two germline ends. Germline V lookup: CDR1 SGHRS, CDR2 YFSETQ. For the CDR3, the DNA is TGCGCCAGCAGCTTGGGCACCGGGACTCTCGACAGGCAGTACTTC. Translation: CASSLGTGTLDRQYF.

This sequence joins TRBV7-9 and TRBJ2-3, with D possibly being TRBD1 (5 bases). This CDR3 spans 14 amino acids. Germline assignment: CDR1 SEHNR and CDR2 FQNEAQ (reference sequence). The V gene lost 2 bases and the J gene lost 3 bases, with 9 bases spanning the gap. CDR3 coding DNA: TGTGCCAGCAGCTTATCGACAGTAACAGATACGCAGTATTTT. This codes for CASSLSTVTDTQYF.

The CDR3 protein is CASSFQSSYNEQFF. The CDR3 coding sequence is TGCGCCAGCAGCTTCCAGAGCTCCTACAATGAGCAGTTCTTC. The rearrangement uses TRBV5-1 and TRBJ2-1; D is unresolved. CDR1 is SGHRS and CDR2 is YFSETQ in the germline V gene. V was shortened by 2 bases and J by 0 bases, with 6 bases between the two germline ends. The CDR3 covers 14 residues.

The chain uses TRBV6-1 and TRBJ2-7; perhaps TRBD1 as D (6 bases). Germline CDR1 and CDR2: MNHNS and SASEGT. CDR3 length equals 13 residues. Trimming shortened V by 6 bases and J by 2 bases, and 11 bases separated the two germline ends. CDR3 protein: CASRWTATYEQYF. The CDR3 DNA is TGTGCCAGCAGGTGGACAGCCACCTACGAGCAGTACTTC.

The chain recombines TRBV7-8 with TRBJ2-1; the D gene could be TRBD1 or TRBD2 (5 bases each). Between the trimmed V and J ends, which lost 3 bases and 4 bases, there was a span of 19 bases. CDR3 length: 17 amino acids. Germline values: CDR1 SGHVS, CDR2 FQNEAQ. CDR3 in amino acids: CASSFGGRGGSYNEQFF. CDR3 DNA: TGTGCCAGCAGCTTTGGGGGAAGGGGCGGGTCTTACAATGAGCAGTTCTTC.